This entry lists 18 T cell receptor beta chains sequenced from one sample in a study of blood T cell repertoires in COVID-19. TCRdb's table, derived via immunoSEQ multiplex PCR, lists solely in-frame clones and lacks some. The table lists approximately 51,000 clones, around 85% of them singletons. The sequenced sample consisted of peripheral blood. The source is a human donor in a cohort sampled during active COVID-19.

This chain connects TRBV3-1 (or the pseudogene TRBV3-2) to TRBJ1-2; 7 bases agree with TRBD1. Germline loops: CDR1 LGHDT, CDR2 YNNKEL (reference sequence). The length of the CDR3 is 13 residues. V trimming: 8 bases; J trimming: 7 bases; junction bases outside the gene matches: 10. The CDR3 DNA is TGTGCCAGCCGATCGACAGGGCACGGTGGCTACACCTTC. It is translated as CASRSTGHGGYTF.

V and J are TRBV5-4 and TRBJ2-1, with 8 bases identical to TRBD1. CDR1 is SGHNT and CDR2 is YYREEE in the germline V gene (reference sequence). The CDR3 length is 15 residues. Trimming cost V 3 bases and J 0 bases; bases outside gene matches: 2. CDR3 region: CASSSDRDSYNEQFF. The DNA for the CDR3 is TGTGCCAGCAGCTCGGACAGGGACTCCTACAATGAGCAGTTCTTC.

The chain carries TRBV6-6 and TRBJ1-2; 8 bases are a match to TRBD1. Germline V lookup: CDR1 MNHNY, CDR2 SVGAGI (reference sequence). The V gene end was trimmed by 5 bases and the J gene end by 5 bases; junction bases not matched to a gene: 4. CDR3 length: 13 amino acids. The CDR3: CASSPDRAYGYTF. CDR3 DNA sequence: TGTGCCAGCAGTCCGGACAGGGCGTATGGCTACACCTTC.

This clone was observed a single time. The chain couples TRBV2 to TRBJ2-2; a possible D gene is TRBD2 (5 bases). CDR3 length: 15 amino acids. Looked up from germline, CDR1 is SNHLY and CDR2 is FYNNEI. V lost 6 bases and J lost 3, with 14 bases in between. CDR3 protein: CASSVNGGDTGELFF. CDR3 DNA sequence: TGTGCCAGCAGCGTCAACGGAGGAGACACCGGGGAGCTGTTTTTT.

This clone has only a few counts. The chain combines TRBV28 with TRBJ2-7; the D gene is possibly TRBD2 (5 bases). Deletions cut 1 base from V and 1 base from J, with 20 bases between. This CDR3 has 18 residues. From germline, CDR1 is MDHEN and CDR2 SYDVKM. CDR3 sequence (DNA): TGTGCCAGCAGTTTATCACTTATGAGGCCAGGACTTTCCTACGAGCAGTACTTC. As protein: CASSLSLMRPGLSYEQYF.

The chain joins TRBV19 to TRBJ1-3, with D perhaps TRBD1 (5 bases). The germline V gene encodes CDR1 LNHDA and CDR2 SQIVND (reference sequence). Trimming shortened V by 6 bases and J by 4 bases, and 16 bases separated the two germline ends. This CDR3 region has 15 residues. CDR3 residues: CASRGLTETGNTIYF. The CDR3 bases are TGTGCCAGTAGGGGACTGACCGAAACAGGAAACACCATATATTTT.

This chain links TRBV9 with TRBJ1-3; no clear D gene. Germline V gives CDR1 SGDLS, CDR2 YYNGEE. The CDR3 extends over 16 amino acids. Trimming left V 3 bases short and J 0 bases short, with 13 bases between. The CDR3 nucleotides are TGTGCCAGCAGCGAGGGAGGGATCTACTCTGGAAACACCATATATTTT. The encoded protein is CASSEGGIYSGNTIYF.

The V gene is TRBV6-5, the J gene TRBJ1-2; D perhaps matches TRBD1 (5 bases). CDR3 length equals 15 residues. The V gene lost 2 bases and the J gene lost 2 bases, with 12 bases spanning the gap. Germline assignment: CDR1 MNHEY and CDR2 SVGAGI. The CDR3 here is CASSYSTAGNYGYTF. Written as DNA, the CDR3 is TGTGCCAGCAGTTACAGTACGGCAGGGAACTATGGCTACACCTTC.

This clone was seen more than once but under ten times. This sequence joins TRBV6-2 or TRBV6-3 and TRBJ1-5; perhaps TRBD1 as D (5 bases). Germline CDR1 is MNHEY and CDR2 is SVGEGT. The CDR3 runs to 14 residues. The V end lost 2 bases, the J end lost 6 bases, and 11 bases lay between the germline ends. CDR3 coding DNA: TGTGCCAGCAGTTACACGGGGGAAAGTCAGCCCCAGCATTTT. It is translated as CASSYTGESQPQHF.

The V and J genes are TRBV29-1 and TRBJ2-5; D might be TRBD1 (5 bases). The CDR3 totals 12 residues. CDR1 and CDR2 (germline): SQVTM, ANQGSEA. Trimming stripped 6 bases from V and 5 bases from J, with 13 bases between. For the CDR3, the DNA is TGCAGCGTCCAGGGATTTGCGGAGACCCAGTACTTC. Residues: CSVQGFAETQYF. The complete variable domain, with remaining parts taken from reference TRBV29-1 and TRBJ2-5, reads SAVISQKPSRDICQRGTSLTIQCQVDSQVTMMFWYRQQPGQSLTLIATANQGSEATYESGFVIDKFPISRPNLTFSTLTVSNMSPEDSSIYLCSVQGFAETQYFGPGTRLLVL.

The CDR3 nucleotides are TGTGCCAGCAGTTACTCGTACCGGACAGGGAACGAGCAGTACTTC. It codes for CASSYSYRTGNEQYF. This chain uses TRBV6-5 with TRBJ2-7; 8 bases are shared with TRBD1. Trimming removed 0 bases from V and 5 bases from J; junction bases left unmatched: 6. Germline CDR1 is MNHEY and CDR2 is SVGAGI. The CDR3 contains 15 residues.

The chain employs TRBV4-1 and TRBJ2-2; the match to TRBD2 covers 8 bases. The V and J ends lost 1 base and 0 bases, in that order; junction bases with no gene match: 4. CDR3 length equals 17 residues. The germline V gene encodes CDR1 MGHRA and CDR2 YSYEKL. CDR3 nucleotides: TGCGCCAGCAGCCAAGCTCTAGCGGGCCCGAACACCGGGGAGCTGTTTTTT. Its protein is CASSQALAGPNTGELFF.

The chain combines TRBV27 with TRBJ1-2; D perhaps matches TRBD1 (6 bases). The CDR3 is 17 amino acids. Trimming removed 5 bases from V and 1 base from J, with 20 bases in between. Germline CDR1 MNHEY, CDR2 SMNVEV (reference sequence). The CDR3 here is CASSPLAGAMVNYGYTF. DNA of the CDR3: TGTGCCAGCAGTCCCCTGGCGGGGGCCATGGTTAACTATGGCTACACCTTC.

The genes are TRBV11-2 and TRBJ2-1; weak D call: TRBD2 (5 bases). Per germline, CDR1 SGHAT and CDR2 FQNNGV. The CDR3 sequence is 14 residues long. The V gene lost 3 bases and the J gene lost 10 bases, with 16 bases spanning the gap. CDR3 DNA sequence: TGTGCCAGCAGCTTTGTTTTGTCGGGAAAAGAGCAGTTCTTC. Its translation: CASSFVLSGKEQFF.

The chain recombines TRBV19 with TRBJ2-2; D is perhaps TRBD1 (6 bases). In germline, CDR1 is LNHDA, CDR2 SQIVND (reference sequence). CDR3 length: 14 amino acids. Trimming stripped 5 bases from V and 1 base from J, with 8 bases between. CDR3 bases: TGTGCCAGTAGTGTGACAGGGAACACCGGGGAGCTGTTTTTT. Its translation is CASSVTGNTGELFF.

CDR3 DNA sequence: TGTGCCAGCAGCTTAGTTCTAGGGACAGACTATGGCTACACCTTC. It specifies CASSLVLGTDYGYTF. The chain links TRBV7-9 to TRBJ1-2; TRBD1 matches at 7 bases. J was trimmed by 3 bases and V by 1 base; bases with no gene match: 5. The CDR3 covers 15 residues. Germline V lookup: CDR1 SEHNR, CDR2 FQNEAQ (reference sequence). Complete variable domain (other parts from reference TRBV7-9 and TRBJ1-2): DTGVSQNPRHKITKRGQNVTFRCDPISEHNRLYWYRQTLGQGPEFLTYFQNEAQLEKSRLLSDRFSAERPKGSFSTLEIQRTEQGDSAMYLCASSLVLGTDYGYTFGSGTRLTVV.

The V gene is TRBV18, the J gene TRBJ2-1; 8 bases map to TRBD1. The CDR3 loop spans 12 amino acids. Trimming cost V 2 bases and J 16 bases; bases outside gene matches: 7. The germline gives CDR1 KGHSH, CDR2 LQKENI. In DNA form, the CDR3 reads TGTGCCAGCTCACCAGACAGGGGCCACACTTTCTTC. Amino acids: CASSPDRGHTFF.

This chain uses TRBV7-9 with TRBJ2-5; TRBD2 agrees at 9 bases. Unmatched junction bases numbered 17, after V lost 10 bases and J lost 5 bases. Germline lookup yields CDR1 SEHNR and CDR2 FQNEAQ (reference sequence). The CDR3 contains 16 residues. Written as DNA, the CDR3 is TGTGCCACCGCGAAGGGTCGCGGGGGGGCCGTGGAGACCCAGTACTTC. It translates to CATAKGRGGAVETQYF.